This T cell receptor (beta chain) was obtained from a study of patients and donors after allogeneic stem cell transplantation. One entry per CDR3 protein, called by TCRdb with MiXCR from the RT-PCR reads. Of 400,000 to 500,000 distinct CDR3 sequences in the sample, 15% to 20% were seen once. With 4 bases clipped from V and 6 bases from J, the junction kept 7 bases outside the gene matches. Germline lookup yields CDR1 SGDLS and CDR2 YYNGEE. The CDR3 consists of 15 residues. V gene TRBV9 combines with J gene TRBJ2-1; the match to TRBD2 covers 10 bases. The receptor was isolated from a human donor who was either an allogeneic HSCT recipient or a stem cell or donor lymphocyte infusion donor (not recorded which). It is not recorded whose cells these are; they may come from a transplant donor. The sequencing sample was made of blood, either unsorted or a sorted T cell fraction (not recorded which). This CDR3 reads CASSLLAGLGNEQFF. The CDR3 nucleotides are TGTGCCAGCAGCCTACTAGCGGGGCTGGGCAATGAGCAGTTCTTC. Full variable domain (missing parts from reference TRBV9 and TRBJ2-1): DSGVTQTPKHLITATGQRVTLRCSPRSGDLSVYWYQQSLDQGLQFLIQYYNGEERAKGNILERFSAQQFPDLHSELNLSSLELGDSALYFCASSLLAGLGNEQFFGPGTRLTVL.